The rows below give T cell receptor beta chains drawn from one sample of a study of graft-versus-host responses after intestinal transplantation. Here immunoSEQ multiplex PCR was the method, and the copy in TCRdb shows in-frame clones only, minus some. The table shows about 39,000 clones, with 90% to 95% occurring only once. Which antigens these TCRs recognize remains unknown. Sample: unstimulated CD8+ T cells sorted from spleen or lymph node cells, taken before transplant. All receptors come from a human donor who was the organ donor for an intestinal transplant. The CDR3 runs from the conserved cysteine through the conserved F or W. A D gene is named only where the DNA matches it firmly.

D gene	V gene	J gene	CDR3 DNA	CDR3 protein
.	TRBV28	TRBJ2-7	TGTGCCAGCAGTGTACCATACTCGGAAGAAAGTGACGAGCAGTACTTC	CASSVPYSEESDEQYF
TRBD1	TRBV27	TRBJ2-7	TGTGCCAGCAGTCCGGGGACAGGGGCGTCCTACGAGCAGTACTTC	CASSPGTGASYEQYF
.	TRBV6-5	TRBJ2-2	TGTGCCAGCAGTTACTCAATCGGGGCCGGGGAGCTGTTTTTT	CASSYSIGAGELFF
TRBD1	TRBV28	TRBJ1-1	TGTGCCAGCAGGGGCAGGGGGTTTATGAACACTGAAGCTTTCTTT	CASRGRGFMNTEAFF
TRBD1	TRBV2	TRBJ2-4	TGTGCCAGCAGCCTTTTACAGGGGGCACCCAAAAACATTCAGTACTTC	CASSLLQGAPKNIQYF
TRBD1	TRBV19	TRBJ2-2	TGTGCCAGTAGCCTCGGGACAGGGATTGACGGGGAGCTGTTTTTT	CASSLGTGIDGELFF
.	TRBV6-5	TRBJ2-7	TGTGCCAGCAGTTACAGCAGTCACACCTACGAGCAGTACTTC	CASSYSSHTYEQYF
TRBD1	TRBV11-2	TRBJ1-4	TGTGCCAGCAGCTTGACAGGGGGTGAAAAACTGTTTTTT	CASSLTGGEKLFF
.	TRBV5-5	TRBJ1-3	TGTGCCAGCAGCGAGCTTACCTCTGGAAACACCATATATTTT	CASSELTSGNTIYF
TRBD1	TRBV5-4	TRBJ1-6	TGTGCCAGCAGCTTGGTAGGGCAGGGGGTACTTAATTCACCCCTCCACTTT	CASSLVGQGVLNSPLHF
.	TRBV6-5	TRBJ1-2	TGTGCCAGCAGTTCCCTTGGGGGCAGCGATGGCTACACCTTC	CASSSLGGSDGYTF
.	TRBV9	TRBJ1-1	TGTGCCAGCAGCCCCCCGGTACGCAGGATGAACACTGAAGCTTTCTTT	CASSPPVRRMNTEAFF
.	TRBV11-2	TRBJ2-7	TGTGCCAGCAGCTACTCCTACGAGCAGTACTTC	CASSYSYEQYF
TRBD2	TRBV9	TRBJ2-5	TGTGCCAGCAGCGTAGGGACTAGCGGGGGGGCGGGGGAGACCCAGTACTTC	CASSVGTSGGAGETQYF
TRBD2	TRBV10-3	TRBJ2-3	TGTGCCATCAGTGAGTCCGGCGGGGGGGCCAAGGATACGCAGTATTTT	CAISESGGGAKDTQYF
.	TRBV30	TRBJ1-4	TGTGCCGTAGACTCCGGGGGGGACCAACTGTTTTTT	CAVDSGGDQLFF
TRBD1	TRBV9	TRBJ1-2	TGTGCCAGCAGCGTAGGTTGGGACAGGGGGAGCTATGGCTACACCTTC	CASSVGWDRGSYGYTF
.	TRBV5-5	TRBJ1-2	TGTGCCAGCAGCCCAACCCCGGACCGCCGTCTCTATGGCTACACCTTC	CASSPTPDRRLYGYTF
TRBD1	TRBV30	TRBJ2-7	TGTGCCTGGAGTCTCGGACAGGACGAGCAGTACTTC	CAWSLGQDEQYF
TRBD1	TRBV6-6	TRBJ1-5	TGTGCCAGCAGTTACCGGGACAGCCAGTATCATCAGCCCCAGCATTTT	CASSYRDSQYHQPQHF
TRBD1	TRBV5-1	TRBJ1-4	TGCGCCAGCAGCTTGGGACAGGGGGAAGATGAACTGTTTTTT	CASSLGQGEDELFF